The 26 T cell receptor beta chains presented below share a single source sample, sequenced in a study of identical twins. TCRdb ran MiXCR on the 5' RACE reads and lists one entry per CDR3 protein. The repertoire holds some 1,600,000 distinct CDR3 sequences, with under 35% as singletons. Input material: cord blood. The receptor set was obtained from a newborn girl in good health.

The rearrangement links TRBV3-1 to TRBJ2-5; D is undetermined. Trimming stripped 3 bases from V and 11 bases from J, with 10 bases between. The CDR3 consists of 11 residues. Germline values: CDR1 LGHDT, CDR2 YNNKEL (reference sequence). This CDR3 reads CASSQYPVQYF. The CDR3 DNA reads as TGTGCCAGCAGCCAGTACCCCGTGCAGTACTTC.

This clonotype has a handful of counts. The V and J genes are TRBV4-2 and TRBJ2-7, with D possibly matching TRBD1 (6 bases). Between the trimmed V and J ends, which lost 3 bases and 9 bases, there was a span of 12 bases. Per the germline V gene, CDR1 is LGHNA and CDR2 is YNFKEQ. The CDR3 sequence is 12 residues long. CDR3 bases: TGTGCCAGCAGCCAGGAGACAGGCGGGCAGTACTTC. Its protein is CASSQETGGQYF.

This clonotype was counted between two and nine times. At one of its ends the junction is not consistent with the germline gene, which may arise from a read error. The chain is built from TRBV5-1 and TRBJ1-6; D not resolved. Germline CDR1 SGHRS, CDR2 YFSETQ. The CDR3 covers 14 residues. The CDR3 sequence: CASSLDGSNSPLHF. CDR3 nucleotides: TGTGCCAGCAGCTTAGACGGGTCTAATTCACCCCTCCACTTT.

Concerning this clonotype: Germline and junction disagree at one end, which may indicate a read error. This chain links TRBV10-3 with TRBJ2-6; D call uncertain. This CDR3 region has 16 residues. Germline V gives CDR1 ENHRY, CDR2 SYGVKD. In DNA form, the CDR3 reads TGTGCCATCAGTGAGTCAGGACGCTCTAGGGCCAACGTCCTGACTTTC. Translated: CAISESGRSRANVLTF.

This clonotype occurred a few times. The chain combines TRBV9 with TRBJ2-1, with 9 bases lining up with TRBD2. Germline loops: CDR1 SGDLS, CDR2 YYNGEE. Trimming cost V 3 bases and J 0 bases; bases outside gene matches: 4. The CDR3 spans 16 residues. The CDR3 protein is CASSAPSGASYNEQFF. CDR3 DNA: TGTGCCAGCAGCGCTCCTAGCGGGGCCTCCTACAATGAGCAGTTCTTC. Combining the CDR3 with reference TRBV9 and TRBJ2-1 gives the whole variable domain DSGVTQTPKHLITATGQRVTLRCSPRSGDLSVYWYQQSLDQGLQFLIQYYNGEERAKGNILERFSAQQFPDLHSELNLSSLELGDSALYFCASSAPSGASYNEQFFGPGTRLTVL.

This clonotype was counted a few times. This chain uses TRBV27 with TRBJ1-2; no firm D call. V dropped 7 bases and J dropped 7 bases, with 4 bases sitting between them. The germline CDR1 and CDR2 sequences are MNHEY and SMNVEV (reference sequence). The CDR3 totals 9 residues. DNA for the CDR3: TGTGCCAGCATACCTGGCTACACCTTC. Protein sequence: CASIPGYTF.

In regard to this clonotype: At one end the junction does not follow the germline gene, possibly because of a read error. The chain couples TRBV5-1 to TRBJ2-3; 11 bases are a match to TRBD2. The CDR3 is 18 residues long. Germline V gene sequence: CDR1 SGHRS, CDR2 YFSETQ. CDR3 protein: CASSLVGLAVPSTNTQYF. The CDR3 nucleotides are TGCGCCAGCAGCTTGGTGGGACTAGCGGTTCCTAGCACAAATACACAGTATTTT.

The chain joins TRBV20-1 to TRBJ2-5; no clear D. The CDR3 length is 15 residues. Per germline, CDR1 DFQATT and CDR2 SNEGSKA (reference sequence). With 6 bases removed from V and 1 base from J, the gap between germline ends came to 18 bases. The CDR3 nucleotides are TGCAGTGCAGATGACCTAAGCAGGTCCCAAGAGACCCAGTACTTC. It yields the protein CSADDLSRSQETQYF.

The V gene is TRBV3-1, the J gene TRBJ2-5; 7 nucleotides align to TRBD1. With V trimmed by 4 bases and J by 7 bases, 12 bases remained unmatched. Germline CDR1 is LGHDT and CDR2 is YNNKEL (reference sequence). The CDR3 totals 15 residues. The CDR3 loop is CASSRGTDLLGTQYF. The CDR3 DNA is TGTGCCAGCAGCCGTGGGACAGACCTCTTGGGGACCCAGTACTTC.

This clonotype occurred a few times. The chain employs TRBV6-1 and TRBJ1-2; 8 nucleotides match TRBD1. The CDR3 length is 14 residues. Germline-derived CDR1 and CDR2 are MNHNS and SASEGT. V shed 1 base and J 8 bases; nucleotides not matched to a gene: 6. This chain's CDR3 is CASSEGTGTLGYTF. CDR3 in DNA: TGTGCCAGCAGTGAAGGGACAGGGACTTTAGGCTACACCTTC.

The chain uses TRBV6-7 and TRBJ2-5; TRBD1 aligns across 7 bases. The J call may be wrong; the DNA end is better matched by TRBJ2-1. TRBV6-7 is reported as an ORF; its role is uncertain. This CDR3 spans 17 amino acids. CDR3 amino acids: CASSYPGQRPYQETQFF. CDR3 DNA sequence: TGTGCCAGCAGTTACCCGGGACAGCGGCCTTACCAAGAGACCCAGTTCTTC.

This clonotype has a count of ten or more. The chain recombines TRBV27 with TRBJ2-7; D is unclear. The CDR3 is made up of 15 amino acids. Germline V gene sequence: CDR1 MNHEY, CDR2 SMNVEV (reference sequence). Trimming took off 6 bases at V and 2 bases at J, with 17 bases between the two ends. The CDR3 protein is CASSSPLAATYEQYF. Here the CDR3 DNA reads TGTGCCAGCAGCTCCCCCTTGGCAGCTACCTACGAGCAGTACTTC.

This clonotype turned up a few times. The rearrangement joins TRBV12-3 or TRBV12-4 to TRBJ2-1, with D maybe TRBD2 (5 bases). The V gene lost 3 bases and the J gene lost 6 bases, with 12 bases spanning the gap. The CDR3 runs to 14 residues. This CDR3 reads CASSFVVASNEQFF. CDR3 nucleotide sequence: TGTGCCAGCAGTTTCGTCGTAGCGTCCAATGAGCAGTTCTTC.

This clonotype turned up a few times. V is TRBV29-1 and J is TRBJ2-7; 9 nucleotides agree with TRBD1. The germline CDR1 and CDR2 sequences are SQVTM and ANQGSEA. The CDR3 has 14 amino acids. V lost 7 bases, J lost 7 bases, and 14 bases stayed unmatched. CDR3 sequence reads: CSGSGTGSYNEQYF. The DNA for the CDR3 is TGCAGCGGTTCCGGGACAGGGTCCTACAATGAGCAGTACTTC.

The genes are TRBV20-1 and TRBJ1-5; weak D call: TRBD1 (5 bases). Per the germline V gene, CDR1 is DFQATT and CDR2 is SNEGSKA (reference sequence). The CDR3 spans 14 residues. V was shortened by 3 bases and J by 1 base, with 10 bases between the two germline ends. The CDR3 DNA reads TGCAGTGCTAGGGGGCTTTGGAGCAATCAGCCCCAGCATTTT. Its protein product is CSARGLWSNQPQHF.

This clonotype turned up a few times. V and J are TRBV29-1 and TRBJ2-1; 12 bases line up with TRBD2. The CDR3 has 15 residues. The V gene's germline CDR1 is SQVTM and CDR2 ANQGSEA. Trimming removed 6 bases from V and 8 bases from J; junction bases left unmatched: 11. The CDR3 region has the DNA TGCAGCGTGGGGCCTAGCGGGAGGGCCGTGGATGAGCAGTTCTTC. As protein: CSVGPSGRAVDEQFF.

As DNA, the CDR3 is TGTGCCAGCAGTTTAGGGGGTTGGGACAGTGAAGCTTTCTTT. It codes for CASSLGGWDSEAFF. This sequence joins TRBV28 and TRBJ1-1; TRBD1 aligns across 7 bases. After removal of 2 bases from V and 7 bases from J, the junction contained 7 bases not matched to a gene. Germline CDR1 is MDHEN and CDR2 is SYDVKM. This CDR3 contains 14 residues.

This chain links TRBV7-6 with TRBJ1-2; tentatively, D is TRBD1 (5 bases). Germline CDR1 SGHVS, CDR2 FNYEAQ. The CDR3 length is 16 residues. V was shortened by 0 bases and J by 5 bases, with 16 bases between the two germline ends. This chain's CDR3 is CASSLAPGKTWYGYTF. The CDR3 coding sequence is TGTGCCAGCAGCTTAGCGCCAGGGAAGACTTGGTATGGCTACACCTTC.

This clonotype was counted between two and nine times. V usage is TRBV6-5 and J usage is TRBJ1-4; D is possibly TRBD1 (5 bases). Germline V gene sequence: CDR1 MNHEY, CDR2 SVGAGI. The CDR3 spans 15 residues. V lost 0 bases to trimming and J lost 3 bases, with 8 bases between them. This CDR3 is CASSYSLGANEKLFF. The CDR3 nucleotides are TGTGCCAGCAGTTACTCGCTAGGGGCTAATGAAAAACTGTTTTTT.

The V gene is TRBV20-1, the J gene TRBJ2-3; maybe TRBD2 (5 bases). Germline assignment: CDR1 DFQATT and CDR2 SNEGSKA (reference sequence). The germline V and J ends were trimmed by 1 base and 6 bases, with 14 bases remaining between them. The CDR3 runs to 14 residues. The CDR3 here is CSARALLAGDTQYF. CDR3 DNA sequence: TGCAGTGCTAGAGCCCTGCTAGCAGGCGATACGCAGTATTTT.

The gene calls are TRBV30 and TRBJ2-7, with D possibly TRBD2 on 6 matching bases. CDR1 and CDR2 from the germline V gene are GTSNPN and SVGIG (reference sequence). V lost 0 bases to trimming and J lost 4 bases, with 10 bases between them. CDR3 size: 13 residues. The CDR3, as DNA: TGTGCCTGGAGTGTGAAGGGGAGGTACGAGCAGTACTTC. Translated, it gives CAWSVKGRYEQYF. The entire variable domain, with the rest obtained from reference TRBV30 and TRBJ2-7, is as follows: SQTIHQWPATLVQPVGSPLSLECTVEGTSNPNLYWYRQAAGRGLQLLFYSVGIGQISSEVPQNLSASRPQDRQFILSSKKLLLSDSGFYLCAWSVKGRYEQYFGPGTRLTVT.

The genes are TRBV4-2 and TRBJ2-3, with 7 nucleotides matching TRBD1. V dropped 0 bases and J dropped 1; count of bases not matched to a gene: 4. From germline, CDR1 is LGHNA and CDR2 YNFKEQ. This CDR3 is 16 amino acids long. The CDR3 region has the DNA TGTGCCAGCAGCCAAGATAGAACAGGGGGCACAGATACGCAGTATTTT. It is translated as CASSQDRTGGTDTQYF.

The chain employs TRBV7-8 and TRBJ2-5; the match to TRBD1 covers 7 bases. The CDR3 runs 15 residues. CDR1 and CDR2 (germline): SGHVS, FQNEAQ. J gave up 4 bases and V 1 base, and 6 bases lay outside the gene matches. CDR3 region: CASSLVIGGRETQYF. The CDR3 bases are TGTGCCAGCAGCTTAGTGATAGGGGGCAGAGAGACCCAGTACTTC.

The gene calls are TRBV12-3 or TRBV12-4 and TRBJ1-1; unclear D gene. The CDR3 is 13 amino acids. V lost 7 bases to trimming and J lost 1 base, with 10 bases between them. CDR3 in amino acids: CASKVGGNTEAFF. The CDR3 DNA reads TGTGCCAGCAAGGTCGGAGGGAACACTGAAGCTTTCTTT.

This clonotype was recorded many times. This chain connects TRBV29-1 to TRBJ2-7; D not resolved. V was pared by 6 bases and J by 0 bases, with 9 bases between. The CDR3 runs to 12 residues. CDR1 is SQVTM and CDR2 is ANQGSEA in the germline V gene. CDR3: CSVMDGSYEQYF. The DNA of the CDR3 is TGCAGCGTGATGGACGGCTCCTACGAGCAGTACTTC.

J is TRBJ2-2 and V is TRBV25-1; D is unclear. The germline V gene encodes CDR1 MGHDK and CDR2 SYGVNS. V was cut by 1 base and J by 3 bases, with 12 bases left in between. CDR3 length: 16 amino acids. Written as DNA, the CDR3 is TGTGCCAGCAGTGAATTCGCAGCCCAGTACACCGGGGAGCTGTTTTTT. Translation gives CASSEFAAQYTGELFF.